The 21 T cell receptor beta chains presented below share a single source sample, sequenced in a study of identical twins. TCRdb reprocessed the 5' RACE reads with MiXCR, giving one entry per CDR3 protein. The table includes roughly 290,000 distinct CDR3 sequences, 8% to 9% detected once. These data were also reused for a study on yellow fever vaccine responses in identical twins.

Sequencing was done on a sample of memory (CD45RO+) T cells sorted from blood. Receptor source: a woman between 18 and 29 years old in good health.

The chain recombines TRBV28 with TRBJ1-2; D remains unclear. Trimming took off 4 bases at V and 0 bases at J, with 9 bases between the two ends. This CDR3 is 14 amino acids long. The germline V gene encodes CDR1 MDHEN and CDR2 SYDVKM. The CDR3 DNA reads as TGTGCCAGCAGTTCAGGTAGCACTAACTATGGCTACACCTTC. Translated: CASSSGSTNYGYTF.

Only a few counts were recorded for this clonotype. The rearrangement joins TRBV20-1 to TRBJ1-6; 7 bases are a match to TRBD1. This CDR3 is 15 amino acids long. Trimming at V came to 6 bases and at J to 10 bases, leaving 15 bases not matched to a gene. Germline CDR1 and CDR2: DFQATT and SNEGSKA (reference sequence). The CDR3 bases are TGCAGTGCCAGATCCATGACAGGGCGGCAATCACCCCTCCACTTT. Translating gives CSARSMTGRQSPLHF.

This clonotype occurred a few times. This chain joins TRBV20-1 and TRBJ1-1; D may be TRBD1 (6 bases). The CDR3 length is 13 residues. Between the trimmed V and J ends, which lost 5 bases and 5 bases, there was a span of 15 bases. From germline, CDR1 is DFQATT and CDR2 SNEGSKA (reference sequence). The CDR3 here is CSAGTGTHTEAFF. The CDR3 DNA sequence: TGCAGTGCTGGGACCGGGACACATACTGAAGCTTTCTTT.

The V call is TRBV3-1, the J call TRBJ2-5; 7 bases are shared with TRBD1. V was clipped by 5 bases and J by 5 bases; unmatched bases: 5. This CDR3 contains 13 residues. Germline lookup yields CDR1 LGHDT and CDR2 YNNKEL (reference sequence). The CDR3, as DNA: TGTGCCAGCAGCACAGGGGTGTGGGAGACCCAGTACTTC. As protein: CASSTGVWETQYF.

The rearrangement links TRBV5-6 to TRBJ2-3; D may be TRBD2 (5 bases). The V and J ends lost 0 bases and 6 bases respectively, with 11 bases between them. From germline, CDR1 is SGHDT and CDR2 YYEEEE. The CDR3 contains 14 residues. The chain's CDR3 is CASSLVLASDTQYF. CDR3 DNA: TGTGCCAGCAGCTTGGTGCTAGCATCGGATACGCAGTATTTT.

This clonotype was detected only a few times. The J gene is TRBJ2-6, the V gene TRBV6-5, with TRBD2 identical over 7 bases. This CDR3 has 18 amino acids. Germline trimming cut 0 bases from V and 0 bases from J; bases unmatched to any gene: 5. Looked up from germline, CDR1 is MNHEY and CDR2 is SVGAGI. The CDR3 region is CASSYSAGASSGANVLTF. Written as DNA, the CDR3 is TGTGCCAGCAGTTACTCGGCGGGAGCCTCCTCTGGGGCCAACGTCCTGACTTTC.

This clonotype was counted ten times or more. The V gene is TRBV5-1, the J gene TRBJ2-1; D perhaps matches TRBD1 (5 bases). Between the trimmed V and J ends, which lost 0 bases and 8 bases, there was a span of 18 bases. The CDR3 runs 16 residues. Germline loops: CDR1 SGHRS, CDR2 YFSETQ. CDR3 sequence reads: CASSLVQSQRGDEQFF. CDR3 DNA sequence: TGCGCCAGCAGCTTGGTTCAGTCCCAAAGGGGCGATGAGCAGTTCTTC.

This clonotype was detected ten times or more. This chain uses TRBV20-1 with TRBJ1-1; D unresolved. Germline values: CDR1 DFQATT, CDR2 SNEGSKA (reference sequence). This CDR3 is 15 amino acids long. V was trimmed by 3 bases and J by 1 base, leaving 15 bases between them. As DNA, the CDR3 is TGCAGTGCTAGTTACCCCCCGCGCCAGAACACTGAAGCTTTCTTT. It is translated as CSASYPPRQNTEAFF.

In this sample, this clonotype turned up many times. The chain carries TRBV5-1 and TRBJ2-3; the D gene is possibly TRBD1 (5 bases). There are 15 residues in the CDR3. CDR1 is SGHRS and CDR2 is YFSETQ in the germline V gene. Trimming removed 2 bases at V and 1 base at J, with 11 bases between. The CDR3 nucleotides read TGCGCCAGCAGCTTAAGGGGCGACCGCACAGATACGCAGTATTTT. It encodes CASSLRGDRTDTQYF.

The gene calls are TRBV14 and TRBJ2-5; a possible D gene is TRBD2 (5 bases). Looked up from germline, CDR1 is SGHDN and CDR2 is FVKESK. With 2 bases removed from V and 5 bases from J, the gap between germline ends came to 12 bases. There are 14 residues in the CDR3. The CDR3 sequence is CASSQSRGSETQYF. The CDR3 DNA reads TGTGCCAGCAGCCAATCGCGAGGGTCGGAGACCCAGTACTTC.

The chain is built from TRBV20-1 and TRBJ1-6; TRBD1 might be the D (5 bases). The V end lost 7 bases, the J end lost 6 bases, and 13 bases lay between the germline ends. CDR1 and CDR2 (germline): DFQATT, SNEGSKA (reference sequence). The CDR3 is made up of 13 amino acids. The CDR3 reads CSGPGLTNSPLHF. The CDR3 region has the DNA TGCAGTGGCCCGGGACTGACTAATTCACCCCTCCACTTT.

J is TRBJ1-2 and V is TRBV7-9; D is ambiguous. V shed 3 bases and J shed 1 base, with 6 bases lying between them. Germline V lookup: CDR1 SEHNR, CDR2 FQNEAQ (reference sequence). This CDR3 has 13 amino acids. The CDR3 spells CASSFTDNYGYTF. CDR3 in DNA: TGTGCCAGCAGCTTTACAGATAACTATGGCTACACCTTC.

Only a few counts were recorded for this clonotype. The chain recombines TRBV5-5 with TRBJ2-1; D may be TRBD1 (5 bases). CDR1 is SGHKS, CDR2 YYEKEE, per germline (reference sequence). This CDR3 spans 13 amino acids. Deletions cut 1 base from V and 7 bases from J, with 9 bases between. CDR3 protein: CASSLNNRNEQFF. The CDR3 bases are TGTGCCAGCAGCTTGAACAACAGGAATGAGCAGTTCTTC.

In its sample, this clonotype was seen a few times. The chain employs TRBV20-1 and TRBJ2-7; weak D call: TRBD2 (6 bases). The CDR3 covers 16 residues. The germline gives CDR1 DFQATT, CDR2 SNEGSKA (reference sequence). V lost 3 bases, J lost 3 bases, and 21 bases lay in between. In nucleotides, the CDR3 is TGCAGTGCTAGCCCCCAGGTCGAGGGAGGCTTCTACGAGCAGTACTTC. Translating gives CSASPQVEGGFYEQYF.

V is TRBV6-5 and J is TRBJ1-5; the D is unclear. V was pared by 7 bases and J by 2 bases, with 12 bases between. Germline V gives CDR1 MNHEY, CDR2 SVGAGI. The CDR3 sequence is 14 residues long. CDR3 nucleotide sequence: TGTGCCAGCATTTGGGTTTTTGGCAATCAGCCCCAGCATTTT. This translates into CASIWVFGNQPQHF.

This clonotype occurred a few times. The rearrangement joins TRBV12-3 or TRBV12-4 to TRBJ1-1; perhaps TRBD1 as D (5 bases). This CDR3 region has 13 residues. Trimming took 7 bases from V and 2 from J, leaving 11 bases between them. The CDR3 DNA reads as TGTGCCAGCACCAGTGGGGGAAACACTGAAGCTTTCTTT. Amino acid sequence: CASTSGGNTEAFF.

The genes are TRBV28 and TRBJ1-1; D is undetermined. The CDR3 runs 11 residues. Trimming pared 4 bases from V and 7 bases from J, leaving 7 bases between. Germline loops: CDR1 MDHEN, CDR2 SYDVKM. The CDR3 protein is CASSYSDEAFF. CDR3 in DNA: TGTGCCAGCAGTTACAGCGATGAAGCTTTCTTT.

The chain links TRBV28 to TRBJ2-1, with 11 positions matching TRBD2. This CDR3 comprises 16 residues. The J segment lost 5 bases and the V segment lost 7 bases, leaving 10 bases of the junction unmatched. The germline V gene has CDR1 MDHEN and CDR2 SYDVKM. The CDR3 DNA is TGTGCCAGCACCGTGACTAGCGGGACTAAAAACAATGAGCAGTTCTTC. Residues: CASTVTSGTKNNEQFF.

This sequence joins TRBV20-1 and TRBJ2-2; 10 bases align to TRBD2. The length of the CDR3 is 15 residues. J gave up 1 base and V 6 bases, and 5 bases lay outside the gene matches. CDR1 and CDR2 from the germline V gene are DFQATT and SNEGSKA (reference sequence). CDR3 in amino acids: CSAFLAGVNTGELFF. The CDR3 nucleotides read TGCAGTGCGTTTCTAGCGGGGGTGAACACCGGGGAGCTGTTTTTT.

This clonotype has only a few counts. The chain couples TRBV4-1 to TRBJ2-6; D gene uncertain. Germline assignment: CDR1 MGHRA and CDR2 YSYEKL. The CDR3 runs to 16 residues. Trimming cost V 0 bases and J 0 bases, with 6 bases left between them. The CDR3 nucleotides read TGCGCCAGCAGCCAAGATCAGTACTCTGGGGCCAACGTCCTGACTTTC. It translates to CASSQDQYSGANVLTF.

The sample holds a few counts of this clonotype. CDR3 in amino acids: CASSEETSGSSYNEQFF. The CDR3 region has the DNA TGTGCCAGCAGTGAGGAGACTAGCGGAAGCTCCTACAATGAGCAGTTCTTC. The chain has TRBV2 and TRBJ2-1, with TRBD2 matching 9 bases. The V gene's germline CDR1 is SNHLY and CDR2 FYNNEI. The CDR3 contains 17 residues. Losses at the gene ends were 3 bases for V and 0 bases for J; bases not matched to a gene: 6.